The text below deals with one T cell receptor (beta chain). The trim removed 4 bases at V and 8 bases at J, leaving 7 bases unmatched. From germline, CDR1 is SGDLS and CDR2 YYNGEE. The CDR3 spans 13 residues. This specimen comes from a study of shared clonotypes between healthy human individuals. The data were produced by immunoSEQ multiplex PCR, yet TCRdb's version contains in-frame clones alone and is incomplete. Of about 2.3 million clones detected, around 93% appear once; the ten largest clones hold approximately 0.4%. The receptor was derived from a man between 18 and 35 years old in good health. Some clones in this sample may be carry-over from other donors' samples. V gene TRBV9 combines with J gene TRBJ1-2, with 8 bases matching TRBD1. The sequencing input was naive CD4+ T cells from PBMCs. Regarding subset: CD45RA+ positively selected. The CDR3 bases are TGTGCCAGCAGCCCATCGACAGGGGACGGCTACACCTTC. Its translation is CASSPSTGDGYTF.